This paragraph reports one T cell receptor (beta chain). TCRdb keeps only in-frame clones here, not all; method: immunoSEQ multiplex PCR. The table lists 90,000 to 110,000 clones, roughly 80% of them singletons. The source of the sample is a study of blood T cell repertoires in COVID-19. In the study overall: COVID-19 samples, acute and convalescent, were from the United States, Italy and Spain.

Germline V CDR1 and CDR2: MDHEN, SYDVKM. V lost 6 bases to trimming and J lost 3 bases, with 18 bases between them. This CDR3 is built from 15 residues. Material for sequencing was peripheral blood. The gene calls are TRBV28 and TRBJ2-7; tentatively, D is TRBD2 (5 bases). The clonotype originates from a woman of 80 years or more with acute or convalescent COVID-19. CDR3 DNA sequence: TGTGCCAGCAGGACTACTACCTCCAGTAGCTACGAGCAGTACTTC. Protein: CASRTTTSSSYEQYF.